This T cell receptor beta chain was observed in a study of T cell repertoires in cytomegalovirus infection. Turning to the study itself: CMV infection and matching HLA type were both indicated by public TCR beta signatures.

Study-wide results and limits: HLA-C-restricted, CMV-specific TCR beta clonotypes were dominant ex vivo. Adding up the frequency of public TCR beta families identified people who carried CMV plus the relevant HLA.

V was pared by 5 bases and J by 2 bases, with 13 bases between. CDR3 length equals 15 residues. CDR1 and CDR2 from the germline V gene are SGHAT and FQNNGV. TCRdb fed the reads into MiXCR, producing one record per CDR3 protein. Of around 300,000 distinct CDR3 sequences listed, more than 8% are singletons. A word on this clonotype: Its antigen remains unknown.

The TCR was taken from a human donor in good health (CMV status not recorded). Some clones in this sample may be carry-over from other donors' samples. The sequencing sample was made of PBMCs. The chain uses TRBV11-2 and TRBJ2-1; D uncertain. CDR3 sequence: CASSRPKTPYNEQFF. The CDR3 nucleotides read TGTGCCAGCAGCCGCCCTAAAACCCCCTACAATGAGCAGTTCTTC.